The clone carrying this T cell receptor (beta chain) was observed once. Its antigen is as yet unknown. V lost 4 bases to trimming and J lost 3 bases, with 9 bases between them. The CDR3 runs 13 residues. Germline V gives CDR1 SGHAT, CDR2 FQDESV (reference sequence). Within the ViraFEST assay, antigen-specific CD4+ T cells underwent expansion with viral peptide pools prior to sequencing. Culture proceeded for roughly ten days, and CD4+ T cells were then isolated. Vaccinated participants had no history of SARS-CoV-2 infection and tested negative for nucleocapsid antibodies. The data derive from a study of vaccination effects on CD4 cells after COVID-19. TCRdb keeps only in-frame clones here, not all; method: immunoSEQ multiplex PCR. The sample has roughly 63,000 clones, about 80% seen once.

This sample comprised CD4+ T cells from PBMCs cultured with SARS-CoV-2 spike peptides, obtained before COVID-19 vaccination. The chain links TRBV11-1 to TRBJ2-5; D is unclear. The receptor was isolated from a human donor who received a COVID-19 vaccine. Here the CDR3 DNA reads TGTGCCAGCAGCTCCGTCAGAGAAGAGACCCAGTACTTC. Protein sequence: CASSSVREETQYF.